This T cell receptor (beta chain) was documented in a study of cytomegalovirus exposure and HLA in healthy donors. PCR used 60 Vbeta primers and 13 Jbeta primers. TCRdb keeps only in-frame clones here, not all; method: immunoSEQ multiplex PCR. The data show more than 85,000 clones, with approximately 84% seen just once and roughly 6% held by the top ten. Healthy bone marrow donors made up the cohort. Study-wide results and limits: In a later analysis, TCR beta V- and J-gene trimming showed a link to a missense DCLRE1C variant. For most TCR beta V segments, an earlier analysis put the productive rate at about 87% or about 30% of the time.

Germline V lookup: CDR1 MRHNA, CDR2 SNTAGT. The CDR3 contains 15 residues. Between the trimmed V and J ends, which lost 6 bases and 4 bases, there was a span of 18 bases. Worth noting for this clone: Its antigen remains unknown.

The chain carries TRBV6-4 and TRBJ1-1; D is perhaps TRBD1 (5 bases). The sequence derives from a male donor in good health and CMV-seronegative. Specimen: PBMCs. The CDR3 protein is CASSQGVGPGTEAFF. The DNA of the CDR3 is TGTGCCAGCAGCCAAGGGGTGGGGCCGGGCACTGAAGCTTTCTTT.